The 26 T cell receptor beta chains in this list originate from one sample, sequenced in a study of blood T cell repertoires in COVID-19. The table came from immunoSEQ multiplex PCR; TCRdb's copy has only in-frame clones and leaves some out. The table includes 100,000 to 120,000 clones, less than 90% detected once. Material: peripheral blood. These receptors were obtained from a man aged 45-60 years with acute or convalescent COVID-19.

This chain joins TRBV9 and TRBJ2-3; D not certain. V gave up 2 bases and J gave up 6 bases, with 16 bases separating them. The CDR3 consists of 15 residues. Germline lookup yields CDR1 SGDLS and CDR2 YYNGEE. CDR3 amino acids: CASSVASVPRDTQYF. The CDR3 DNA reads as TGTGCCAGCAGCGTTGCGTCAGTCCCGCGGGATACGCAGTATTTT.

This chain joins TRBV11-2 and TRBJ2-2, with 10 bases matching TRBD2. The germline CDR1 and CDR2 sequences are SGHAT and FQNNGV. J gave up 6 bases and V 7 bases, and 11 bases lay outside the gene matches. This CDR3 contains 16 residues. The DNA for the CDR3 is TGTGCCAGCAACAGAAGGGCTAGCGGGGGCCCCGGGGAGCTGTTTTTT. This codes for CASNRRASGGPGELFF. The full variable domain, with the rest looked up from reference TRBV11-2 and TRBJ2-2, is EAGVAQSPRYKIIEKRQSVAFWCNPISGHATLYWYQQILGQGPKLLIQFQNNGVVDDSQLPKDRFSAERLKGVDSTLKIQPAKLEDSAVYLCASNRRASGGPGELFFGEGSRLTVL.

The CDR3 bases are TGTGCCAGCTCACAGGCAGGGCCCCGAGCATCCTATAATTCACCCCTCCACTTT. Residues: CASSQAGPRASYNSPLHF. V and J are TRBV18 and TRBJ1-6, with D possibly being TRBD1 (5 bases). Germline CDR1 and CDR2: KGHSH and LQKENI. V was shortened by 4 bases and J by 1 base, with 17 bases between the two germline ends. The length of the CDR3 is 18 residues.

V gene TRBV5-1 combines with J gene TRBJ2-7; D unresolved. V was trimmed by 0 bases and J by 3 bases, leaving 13 bases between them. The CDR3 loop spans 15 amino acids. Per the germline V gene, CDR1 is SGHRS and CDR2 is YFSETQ. The CDR3 sequence: CASSLAGYGDYEQYF. CDR3 bases: TGCGCCAGCAGCTTGGCCGGCTACGGAGACTACGAGCAGTACTTC.

CDR3 in amino acids: CASSTGGGNQPQHF. The CDR3 coding sequence is TGTGCCAGCAGTACAGGGGGCGGCAATCAGCCCCAGCATTTT. The chain joins TRBV6-5 to TRBJ1-5; TRBD1 matches 9 bases. The trim removed 5 bases at V and 2 bases at J, leaving 1 base unmatched. This CDR3 comprises 14 residues. Germline values: CDR1 MNHEY, CDR2 SVGAGI.

The rearrangement links TRBV7-8 to TRBJ1-6, with D unclear. Germline V gene lookup returns CDR1 SGHVS and CDR2 FQNEAQ. The CDR3 is 15 amino acids. The V end lost 0 bases, the J end lost 10 bases, and 13 bases lay between the germline ends. The CDR3 DNA is TGTGCCAGCAGCTTAGCGCGAGGGAGTGACTCACCCCTCCACTTT. It encodes CASSLARGSDSPLHF.

This clone was observed a handful of times. This chain joins TRBV12-3 or TRBV12-4 and TRBJ1-2, with 7 bases that match TRBD1. This CDR3 is 13 amino acids long. J was trimmed by 2 bases and V by 3 bases; bases with no gene match: 0. The CDR3: CASSLGQNYGYTF. DNA of the CDR3: TGTGCCAGCAGTTTGGGACAGAACTATGGCTACACCTTC.

V and J are TRBV11-2 and TRBJ1-1, with no clear D. CDR1 is SGHAT and CDR2 is FQNNGV in the germline V gene. V was clipped by 2 bases and J by 0 bases, with 13 bases between them. CDR3 size: 16 residues. The chain's CDR3 is CASSLRNRPMNTEAFF. CDR3 bases: TGTGCCAGCAGCTTACGAAACAGACCCATGAACACTGAAGCTTTCTTT. The entire variable domain, with the rest obtained from reference TRBV11-2 and TRBJ1-1, is as follows: EAGVAQSPRYKIIEKRQSVAFWCNPISGHATLYWYQQILGQGPKLLIQFQNNGVVDDSQLPKDRFSAERLKGVDSTLKIQPAKLEDSAVYLCASSLRNRPMNTEAFFGQGTRLTVV.

The chain joins TRBV7-3 to TRBJ2-1; D may be TRBD1 (6 bases). Germline values: CDR1 SGHTA, CDR2 FQGTGA. The V end was cut by 1 base, the J end by 4 bases, with 11 bases between. This CDR3 is built from 15 residues. DNA for the CDR3: TGTGCCAGCAGCTTAAGTGACAGGTCTTACAATGAGCAGTTCTTC. Translated: CASSLSDRSYNEQFF.

CDR3 DNA sequence: TGTGCCAGCTCATCAGGACTCCAAGGCGGAAACATTCAGTACTTC. The encoded protein is CASSSGLQGGNIQYF. V and J are TRBV18 and TRBJ2-4, with D possibly matching TRBD2 (5 bases). Trimming stripped 5 bases from V and 6 bases from J, with 17 bases between. Germline V gene sequence: CDR1 KGHSH, CDR2 LQKENI. The CDR3 consists of 15 residues.

The gene calls are TRBV28 and TRBJ2-4; D is unclear. Germline V gene data show CDR1 as MDHEN and CDR2 as SYDVKM. The V and J ends lost 4 bases and 0 bases respectively, with 10 bases between them. The CDR3 runs to 15 residues. CDR3 in DNA: TGTGCCAGCAGTTCTCCGCAACTAGCCAAAAACATTCAGTACTTC. This codes for CASSSPQLAKNIQYF.

The J gene is TRBJ2-5, the V gene TRBV30; D call uncertain. The CDR3 has 13 amino acids. The V gene's germline CDR1 is GTSNPN and CDR2 SVGIG (reference sequence). Trimming took off 0 bases at V and 5 bases at J, with 10 bases between the two ends. CDR3 loop: CAWSVAQRETQYF. The DNA for the CDR3 is TGTGCCTGGAGTGTAGCCCAGAGGGAGACCCAGTACTTC. Using reference TRBV30 and TRBJ2-5 for the parts outside the CDR3, the full variable domain is SQTIHQWPATLVQPVGSPLSLECTVEGTSNPNLYWYRQAAGRGLQLLFYSVGIGQISSEVPQNLSASRPQDRQFILSSKKLLLSDSGFYLCAWSVAQRETQYFGPGTRLLVL.

V and J are TRBV5-4 and TRBJ1-4; perhaps TRBD1 as D (6 bases). The V gene's germline CDR1 is SGHNT and CDR2 YYREEE (reference sequence). The CDR3 contains 16 residues. The V and J ends lost 3 bases and 6 bases respectively, with 18 bases between them. This CDR3 reads CASSSRGGRRDEKLFF. DNA of the CDR3: TGTGCCAGCAGCTCGCGTGGGGGCCGTCGTGATGAAAAACTGTTTTTT.

This chain links TRBV5-1 with TRBJ2-2; D remains ambiguous. The CDR3 loop spans 13 amino acids. The V end lost 0 bases, the J end lost 5 bases, and 5 bases lay between the germline ends. In germline, CDR1 is SGHRS, CDR2 YFSETQ. CDR3 in DNA: TGCGCCAGCAGCTTGGCCAGTACCGGGGAGCTGTTTTTT. Its protein product is CASSLASTGELFF.

This clone was observed once. The V and J genes are TRBV14 and TRBJ1-1, with D perhaps TRBD1 (5 bases). Deletions cut 1 base from V and 4 bases from J, with 13 bases between. CDR3 length: 15 residues. CDR1 is SGHDN and CDR2 is FVKESK in the germline V gene. In DNA, the CDR3 is TGTGCCAGCAGCCAAGTGGCGGGGGGAGGCACTGAAGCTTTCTTT. This encodes CASSQVAGGGTEAFF.

This rearrangement joins TRBV12-5 to TRBJ1-2; D unclear. The length of the CDR3 is 13 residues. In germline, CDR1 is LGHNT, CDR2 FRNRAP. Trimming shortened V by 6 bases and J by 8 bases, and 16 bases separated the two germline ends. CDR3 in DNA: TGTGCTAGTGGCCCGGGGTTTTCCGTAGGCTACACCTTC. The encoded protein is CASGPGFSVGYTF.

V usage is TRBV24-1 and J usage is TRBJ2-1; 7 bases fit TRBD1. In germline, CDR1 is KGHDR, CDR2 SFDVKD. V was clipped by 3 bases and J by 3 bases; unmatched bases: 4. The CDR3 sequence is 15 residues long. CDR3 sequence (DNA): TGTGCCACCAGTGATACTGGACAGGTCTACAATGAGCAGTTCTTC. Amino acid sequence: CATSDTGQVYNEQFF.

CDR3 region: CASSLQPNTEAFF. Here the CDR3 DNA reads TGTGCCAGCAGCTTACAGCCGAACACTGAAGCTTTCTTT. The chain carries TRBV5-6 and TRBJ1-1, with D hard to call. Germline V gene data show CDR1 as SGHDT and CDR2 as YYEEEE. Trimming stripped 2 bases from V and 1 base from J, with 6 bases between. The CDR3 is 13 amino acids.

The chain recombines TRBV9 with TRBJ2-1; TRBD1 might be the D (6 bases). The V and J ends lost 5 bases and 0 bases respectively, with 12 bases between them. CDR3 length: 15 amino acids. CDR1 and CDR2 (germline): SGDLS, YYNGEE. The CDR3 protein is CASSRGGSSYNEQFF. In DNA form, the CDR3 reads TGTGCCAGCAGTCGAGGGGGAAGCTCCTACAATGAGCAGTTCTTC.

The chain combines TRBV24-1 with TRBJ1-2; no clear D gene. Trimming took off 4 bases at V and 5 bases at J, with 16 bases between the two ends. Germline-derived CDR1 and CDR2 are KGHDR and SFDVKD. CDR3 size: 15 residues. This CDR3 is CATSDSREPNYGYTF. CDR3 bases: TGTGCCACCAGTGACTCCCGGGAACCCAATTATGGCTACACCTTC.

The genes are TRBV9 and TRBJ2-6; D not certain. Germline lookup yields CDR1 SGDLS and CDR2 YYNGEE. The CDR3 totals 16 residues. V lost 4 bases and J 4 bases, leaving 15 bases between the germline ends. CDR3 loop: CASSRGSPRGANVLTF. As DNA, the CDR3 is TGTGCCAGCAGCCGCGGATCTCCGAGGGGGGCCAACGTCCTGACTTTC.

The gene calls are TRBV2 and TRBJ2-7; tentatively, D is TRBD1 (7 bases). Germline loops: CDR1 SNHLY, CDR2 FYNNEI. V lost 6 bases, J lost 3 bases, and 15 bases lay in between. The CDR3 totals 14 residues. The CDR3 sequence is CASRAGTAGYEQYF. CDR3 DNA sequence: TGTGCCAGCAGAGCCGGGACAGCGGGCTACGAGCAGTACTTC. The entire variable domain, with the rest obtained from reference TRBV2 and TRBJ2-7, is as follows: EPEVTQTPSHQVTQMGQEVILRCVPISNHLYFYWYRQILGQKVEFLVSFYNNEISEKSEIFDDQFSVERPDGSNFTLKIRSTKLEDSAMYFCASRAGTAGYEQYFGPGTRLTVT.

This chain connects TRBV7-6 to TRBJ2-3; a weak D match, TRBD2 (6 bases). The CDR3 loop spans 15 amino acids. Trimming took 2 bases from V and 0 from J, leaving 9 bases between them. From germline, CDR1 is SGHVS and CDR2 FNYEAQ. CDR3 in DNA: TGTGCCAGCAGCTTACCGGGAGCTAGCACAGATACGCAGTATTTT. This encodes CASSLPGASTDTQYF.

The chain recombines TRBV5-8 with TRBJ1-1; possibly TRBD1 for D (5 bases). This CDR3 contains 14 residues. Deletions cut 6 bases from V and 4 bases from J, with 16 bases between. The germline CDR1 and CDR2 sequences are SGHTS and YDEGEE. The CDR3 loop reads CASTVVRGTTEAFF. The CDR3 DNA reads as TGTGCCAGCACGGTGGTGCGGGGGACCACTGAAGCTTTCTTT.

The chain couples TRBV6-5 to TRBJ2-7, with 10 bases that match TRBD2. Unmatched junction bases numbered 4, after V lost 4 bases and J lost 1 base. Per germline, CDR1 MNHEY and CDR2 SVGAGI. The CDR3 totals 15 residues. CDR3 amino acids: CASSSKGLASYEQYF. In DNA form, the CDR3 reads TGTGCCAGCAGTTCCAAGGGACTAGCGTCCTACGAGCAGTACTTC.

The V call is TRBV28, the J call TRBJ1-2; the D gene is possibly TRBD1 (5 bases). The germline CDR1 and CDR2 sequences are MDHEN and SYDVKM. This CDR3 is built from 13 residues. Trimming took 5 bases from V and 0 from J, leaving 7 bases between them. CDR3 bases: TGTGCCAGCAGTACGACAGCTAACTATGGCTACACCTTC. This gives the protein CASSTTANYGYTF.